Given below is one T cell receptor (beta chain) in context. What it binds is not known. The record originates from a study of shared clonotypes between healthy human individuals. Study-wide context: CD4 naive and CD4 memory each took three plates per donor, while CD8 naive took two and CD8 memory one. The study's findings and limits: What naive subsets generally showed was a larger estimated richness than memory subsets showed. In a few donors, approximately 5% of naive CD4 clonotypes appeared in common.

The naive CD8 fraction comprised CD45RO-negative cells positively selected for CCR7 and excluded terminally differentiated effector memory CD45RA+ cells. CDR3 size: 15 residues. Germline CDR1 is SGHAT and CDR2 is FQNNGV. J gave up 4 bases and V 1 base, and 4 bases lay outside the gene matches. Profiled with immunoSEQ multiplex PCR; TCRdb holds only in-frame clones, not every one. The table has under 2,000,000 clones, approximately 94% seen once; the top ten hold more than 0.95%. The V and J genes are TRBV11-2 and TRBJ2-5; 9 bases line up with TRBD2. This TCR derives from a man aged 18 to 29 in good health. The sequenced sample was naive CD8+ T cells sorted from blood. In DNA form, the CDR3 reads TGTGCCAGCAGCTTAGGTAGCGGGAGCTTAGAGACCCAGTACTTC. Amino acid sequence: CASSLGSGSLETQYF.